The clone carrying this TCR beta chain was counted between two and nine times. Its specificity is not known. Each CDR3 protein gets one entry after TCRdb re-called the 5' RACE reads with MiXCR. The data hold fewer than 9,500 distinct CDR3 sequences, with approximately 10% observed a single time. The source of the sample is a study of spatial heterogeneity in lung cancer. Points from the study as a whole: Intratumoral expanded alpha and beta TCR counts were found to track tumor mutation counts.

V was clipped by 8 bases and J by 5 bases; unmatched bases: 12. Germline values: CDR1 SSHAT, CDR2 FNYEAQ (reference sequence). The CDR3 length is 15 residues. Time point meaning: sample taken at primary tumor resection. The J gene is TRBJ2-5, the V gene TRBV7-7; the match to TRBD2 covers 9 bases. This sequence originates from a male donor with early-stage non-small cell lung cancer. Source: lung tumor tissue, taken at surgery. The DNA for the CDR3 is TGTGCCAGCGGTCAAACCCTAGCGGGGTTGGAGACCCAGTACTTC. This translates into CASGQTLAGLETQYF.